Ten or more counts support the clone carrying this TCR beta chain. Its antigen is as yet unknown. This entry is derived from a study of post-analysis software for immune sequencing data. Study-wide results and caveats: Diversity measured as normalized Chao1 was significantly lower in multiple sclerosis patients than in controls. Batch-matched samples strongly co-clustered by F measure. With TRBV5-6, TRBV5-1 and TRBV20-1 included, a handful of TRBV segments were more frequent in patients than in controls.

TCR beta cDNA libraries included unique molecular identifiers. TCRdb re-called the PCR reads with MiXCR, one entry per CDR3 protein. Of some 690,000 distinct CDR3 sequences detected, 30% appear once; the ten largest clones hold about 0.5%. The germline V gene has CDR1 LGHNA and CDR2 YSLEER. This CDR3 is 16 amino acids long. V dropped 3 bases and J dropped 4 bases, with 16 bases sitting between them. Sequenced material: blood. The sequence was obtained from a girl aged 5 to 17 with multiple sclerosis. The rearrangement links TRBV4-3 to TRBJ2-1; D possibly uses TRBD1 or TRBD2 (6 bases each). The CDR3 DNA is TGCGCCAGCAGCCAGGGCGGGGCAGGGGCGTACAATGAGCAGTTCTTC. It specifies CASSQGGAGAYNEQFF.